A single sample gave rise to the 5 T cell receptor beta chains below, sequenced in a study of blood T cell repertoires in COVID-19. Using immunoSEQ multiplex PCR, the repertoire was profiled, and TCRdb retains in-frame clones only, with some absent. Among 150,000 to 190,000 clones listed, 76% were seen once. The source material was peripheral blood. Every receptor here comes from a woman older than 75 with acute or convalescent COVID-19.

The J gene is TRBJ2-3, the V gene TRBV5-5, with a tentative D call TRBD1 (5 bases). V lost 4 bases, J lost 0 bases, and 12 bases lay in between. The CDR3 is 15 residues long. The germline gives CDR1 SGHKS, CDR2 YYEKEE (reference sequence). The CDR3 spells CASSLVGASTDTQYF. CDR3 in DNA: TGTGCCAGCAGCCTAGTAGGGGCGAGCACAGATACGCAGTATTTT.

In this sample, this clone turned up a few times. CDR3 in DNA: TGTGCCAGCAGACATCAGGGAGGTTATCAGCCCCAGCATTTT. Its protein product is CASRHQGGYQPQHF. This chain links TRBV6-6 with TRBJ1-5; TRBD1 is a possible D gene (5 bases). This CDR3 is 14 amino acids long. Germline V gene data show CDR1 as MNHNY and CDR2 as SVGAGI (reference sequence). Deletions cut 6 bases from V and 5 bases from J, with 14 bases between.

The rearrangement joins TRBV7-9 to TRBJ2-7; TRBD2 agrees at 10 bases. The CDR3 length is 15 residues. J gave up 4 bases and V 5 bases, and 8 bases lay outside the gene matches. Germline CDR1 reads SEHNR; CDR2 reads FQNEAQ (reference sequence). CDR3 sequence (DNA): TGTGCCAGCAGCAGATTGAGCGGGGGGGCTTACGAGCAGTACTTC. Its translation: CASSRLSGGAYEQYF.

This CDR3 is CASSFAQGAGTEAFF. CDR3 coding DNA: TGTGCCAGCAGCTTCGCCCAGGGGGCGGGCACTGAAGCTTTCTTT. The chain couples TRBV7-2 to TRBJ1-1; 8 nucleotides agree with TRBD1. Germline-derived CDR1 and CDR2 are SGHTA and FQGNSA. The length of the CDR3 is 15 residues. Unmatched junction bases numbered 7, after V lost 3 bases and J lost 4 bases.

CDR3 bases: TGTGCCCGACGGCTAATAGCGGGAAGGGGAGCTCCGGCAGATACGCAGTATTTT. Protein: CARRLIAGRGAPADTQYF. The chain recombines TRBV9 with TRBJ2-3, with 8 nucleotides matching TRBD2. The CDR3 has 18 amino acids. Germline assignment: CDR1 SGDLS and CDR2 YYNGEE. J lost 4 bases, V lost 10 bases, and 23 bases had no gene match. Full variable domain (remainder filled in from reference TRBV9 and TRBJ2-3): DSGVTQTPKHLITATGQRVTLRCSPRSGDLSVYWYQQSLDQGLQFLIQYYNGEERAKGNILERFSAQQFPDLHSELNLSSLELGDSALYFCARRLIAGRGAPADTQYFGPGTRLTVL.